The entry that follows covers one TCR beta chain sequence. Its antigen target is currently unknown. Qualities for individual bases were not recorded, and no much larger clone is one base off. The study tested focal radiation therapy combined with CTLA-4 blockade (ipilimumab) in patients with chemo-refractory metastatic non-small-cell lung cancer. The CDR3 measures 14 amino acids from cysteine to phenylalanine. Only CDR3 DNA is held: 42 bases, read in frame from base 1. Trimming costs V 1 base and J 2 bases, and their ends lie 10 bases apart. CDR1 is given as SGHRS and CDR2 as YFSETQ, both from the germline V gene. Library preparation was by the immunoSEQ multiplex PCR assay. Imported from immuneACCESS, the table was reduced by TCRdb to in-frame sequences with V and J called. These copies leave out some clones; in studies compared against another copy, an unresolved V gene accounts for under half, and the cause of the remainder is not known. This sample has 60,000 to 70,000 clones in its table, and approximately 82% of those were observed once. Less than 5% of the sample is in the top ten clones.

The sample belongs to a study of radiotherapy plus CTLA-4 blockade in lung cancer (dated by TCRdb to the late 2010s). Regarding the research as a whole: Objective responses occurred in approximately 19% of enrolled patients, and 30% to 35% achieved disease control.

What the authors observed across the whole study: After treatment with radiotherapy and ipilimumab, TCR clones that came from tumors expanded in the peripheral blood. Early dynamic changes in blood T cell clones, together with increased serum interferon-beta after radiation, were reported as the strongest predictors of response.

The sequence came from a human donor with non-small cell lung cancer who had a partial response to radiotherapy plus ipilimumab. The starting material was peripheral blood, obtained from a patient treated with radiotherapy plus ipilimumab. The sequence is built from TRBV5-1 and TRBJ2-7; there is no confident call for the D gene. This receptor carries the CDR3 CASSLTSGPYEQYF. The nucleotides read TGCGCCAGCAGCTTGACCTCGGGTCCCTACGAGCAGTACTTC. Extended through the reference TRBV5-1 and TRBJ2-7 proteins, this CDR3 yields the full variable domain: KAGVTQTPRYLIKTRGQQVTLSCSPISGHRSVSWYQQTPGQGLQFLFEYFSETQRNKGNFPGRFSGRQFSNSRSEMNVSTLELGDSALYLCASSLTSGPYEQYFGPGTRLTVT.